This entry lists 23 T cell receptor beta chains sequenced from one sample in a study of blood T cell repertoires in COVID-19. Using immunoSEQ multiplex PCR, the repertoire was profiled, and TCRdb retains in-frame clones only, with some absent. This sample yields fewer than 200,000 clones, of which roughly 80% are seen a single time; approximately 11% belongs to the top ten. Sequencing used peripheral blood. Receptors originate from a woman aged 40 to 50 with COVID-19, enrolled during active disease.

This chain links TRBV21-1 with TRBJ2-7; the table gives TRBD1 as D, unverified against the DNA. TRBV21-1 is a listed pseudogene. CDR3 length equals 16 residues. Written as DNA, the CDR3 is TGTGCCAGCAGCAAAAGGACTCCGGGACAGCCTGTCGAGCAGTACGTC. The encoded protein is CASSKRTPGQPVEQYV.

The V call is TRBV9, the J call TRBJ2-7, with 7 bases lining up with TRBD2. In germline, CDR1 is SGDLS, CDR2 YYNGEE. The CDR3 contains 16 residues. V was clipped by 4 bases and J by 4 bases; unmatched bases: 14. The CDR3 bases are TGTGCCAGCAGCCCAACCCTAAGCGGGGTAGTATACGAGCAGTACTTC. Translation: CASSPTLSGVVYEQYF.

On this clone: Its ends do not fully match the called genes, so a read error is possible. The CDR3 DNA sequence: TGTGCCAGCGTTAGGACTAGCGGGAACTCCATAGTCTTC. It encodes CASVRTSGNSIVF. The chain combines TRBV9 with TRBJ2-1, with 12 bases fitting TRBD2. CDR1 is SGDLS and CDR2 is YYNGEE in the germline V gene. The CDR3 has 13 residues.

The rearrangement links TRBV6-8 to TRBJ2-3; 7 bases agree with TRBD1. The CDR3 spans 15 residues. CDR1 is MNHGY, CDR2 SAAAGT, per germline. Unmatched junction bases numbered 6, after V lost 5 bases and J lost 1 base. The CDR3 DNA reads TGTGCCAGCAGTAAAACAGGGGCGGGCACAGATACGCAGTATTTT. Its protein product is CASSKTGAGTDTQYF.

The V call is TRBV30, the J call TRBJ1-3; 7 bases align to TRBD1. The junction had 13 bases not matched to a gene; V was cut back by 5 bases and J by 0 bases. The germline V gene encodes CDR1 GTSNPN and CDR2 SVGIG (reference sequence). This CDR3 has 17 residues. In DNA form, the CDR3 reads TGTGCCTGGGACGGGCAACCCACAGGGGACTCTGGAAACACCATATATTTT. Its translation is CAWDGQPTGDSGNTIYF.

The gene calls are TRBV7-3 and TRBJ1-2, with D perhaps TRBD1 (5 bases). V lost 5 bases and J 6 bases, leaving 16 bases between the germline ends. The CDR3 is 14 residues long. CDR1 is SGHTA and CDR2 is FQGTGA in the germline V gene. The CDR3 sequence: CASSPNSRADGYTF. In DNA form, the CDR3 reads TGTGCCAGCAGCCCAAACTCCAGGGCCGATGGCTACACCTTC.

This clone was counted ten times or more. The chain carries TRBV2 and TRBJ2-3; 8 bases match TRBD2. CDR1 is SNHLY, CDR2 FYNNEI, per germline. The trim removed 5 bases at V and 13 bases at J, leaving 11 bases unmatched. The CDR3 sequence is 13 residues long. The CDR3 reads CASSPKGLAREYF. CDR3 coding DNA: TGTGCCAGCAGTCCGAAAGGACTAGCTCGGGAGTATTTT.

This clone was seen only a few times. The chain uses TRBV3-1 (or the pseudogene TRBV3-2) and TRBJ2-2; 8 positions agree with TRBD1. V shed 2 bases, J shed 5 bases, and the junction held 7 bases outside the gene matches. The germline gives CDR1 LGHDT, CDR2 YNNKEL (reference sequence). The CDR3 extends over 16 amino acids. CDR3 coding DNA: TGTGCCAGCAGCCAATCCAGGGGGCTTAGGACCGGGGAGCTGTTTTTT. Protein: CASSQSRGLRTGELFF.

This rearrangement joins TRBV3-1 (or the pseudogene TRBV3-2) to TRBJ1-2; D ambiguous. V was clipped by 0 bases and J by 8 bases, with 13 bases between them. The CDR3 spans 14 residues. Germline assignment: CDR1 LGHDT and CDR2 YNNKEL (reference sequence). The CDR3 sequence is CASSQDGGSGGYTF. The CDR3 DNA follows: TGTGCCAGCAGCCAAGACGGAGGGAGCGGAGGCTACACCTTC.

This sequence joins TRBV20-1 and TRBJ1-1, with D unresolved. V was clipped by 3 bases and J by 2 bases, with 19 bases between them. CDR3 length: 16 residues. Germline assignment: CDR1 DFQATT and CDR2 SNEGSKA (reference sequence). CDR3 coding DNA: TGCAGTGCTAGTAGTTTCCGGGTGCAAGGAAACACTGAAGCTTTCTTT. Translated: CSASSFRVQGNTEAFF.

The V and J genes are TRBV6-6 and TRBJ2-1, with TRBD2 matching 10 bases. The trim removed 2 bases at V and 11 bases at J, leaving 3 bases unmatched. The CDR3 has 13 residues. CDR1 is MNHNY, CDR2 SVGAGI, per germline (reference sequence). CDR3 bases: TGTGCCAGCAGTTACCTAGCGGGAGAGAAGCAGTTCTTC. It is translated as CASSYLAGEKQFF.

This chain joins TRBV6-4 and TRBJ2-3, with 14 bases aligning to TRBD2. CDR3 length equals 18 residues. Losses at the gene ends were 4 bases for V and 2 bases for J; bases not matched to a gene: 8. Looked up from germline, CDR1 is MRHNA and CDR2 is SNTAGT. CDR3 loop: CASSAAPTSGGATDTQYF. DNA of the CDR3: TGTGCCAGCAGTGCCGCGCCGACTAGCGGGGGGGCCACAGATACGCAGTATTTT.

This CDR3 is CASSSWGAGASYNEQFF. CDR3 DNA sequence: TGTGCCAGCAGCTCCTGGGGAGCGGGAGCCTCCTACAATGAGCAGTTCTTC. V is TRBV3-1 (or the pseudogene TRBV3-2) and J is TRBJ2-1; 8 bases line up with TRBD2. The CDR3 covers 17 residues. Germline-derived CDR1 and CDR2 are LGHDT and YNNKEL (reference sequence). The junction had 9 bases not matched to a gene; V was cut back by 5 bases and J by 0 bases.

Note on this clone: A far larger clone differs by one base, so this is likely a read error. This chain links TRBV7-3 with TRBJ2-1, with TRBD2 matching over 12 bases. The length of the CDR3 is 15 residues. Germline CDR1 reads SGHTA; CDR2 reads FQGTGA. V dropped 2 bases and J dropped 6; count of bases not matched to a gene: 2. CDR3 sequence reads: CASSLLAGGPNEQFF. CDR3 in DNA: TGTGCCAGCAGCTTACTAGCGGGAGGGCCCAATGAGCAGTTCTTC.

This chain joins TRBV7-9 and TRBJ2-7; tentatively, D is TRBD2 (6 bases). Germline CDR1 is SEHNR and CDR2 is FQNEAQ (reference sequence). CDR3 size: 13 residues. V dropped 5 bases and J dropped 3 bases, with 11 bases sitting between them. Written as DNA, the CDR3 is TGTGCCAGCAGCCCTCGAGCGGGCTACGAGCAGTACTTC. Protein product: CASSPRAGYEQYF.

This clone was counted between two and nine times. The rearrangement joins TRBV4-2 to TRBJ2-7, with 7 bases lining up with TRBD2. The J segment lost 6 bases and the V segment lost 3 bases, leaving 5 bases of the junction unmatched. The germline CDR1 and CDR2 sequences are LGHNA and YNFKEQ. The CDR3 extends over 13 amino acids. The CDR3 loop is CASSQGRLAEQYF. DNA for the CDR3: TGTGCCAGCAGCCAGGGCCGACTAGCCGAGCAGTACTTC.

The CDR3 protein is CASSSTGLESGYTF. The CDR3 DNA is TGTGCCAGCAGTAGCACAGGGTTGGAGTCTGGCTACACCTTC. The chain links TRBV6-5 to TRBJ1-2; D is perhaps TRBD1 (6 bases). V lost 5 bases to trimming and J lost 7 bases, with 17 bases between them. The CDR3 has 14 amino acids. Germline CDR1 MNHEY, CDR2 SVGAGI.

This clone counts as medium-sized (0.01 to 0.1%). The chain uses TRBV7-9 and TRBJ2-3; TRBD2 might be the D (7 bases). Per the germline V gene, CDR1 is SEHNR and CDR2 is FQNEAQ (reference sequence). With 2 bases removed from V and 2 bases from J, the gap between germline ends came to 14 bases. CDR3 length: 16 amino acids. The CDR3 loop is CASSLTRGGPTDTQYF. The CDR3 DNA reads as TGTGCCAGCAGCTTAACTCGCGGGGGCCCCACAGATACGCAGTATTTT.

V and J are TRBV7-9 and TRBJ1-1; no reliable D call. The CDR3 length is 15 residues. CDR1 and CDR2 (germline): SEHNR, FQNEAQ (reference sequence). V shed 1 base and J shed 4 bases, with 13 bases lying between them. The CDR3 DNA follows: TGTGCCAGCAGCTTAGTAGGGAGCGGGAGCACTGAAGCTTTCTTT. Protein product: CASSLVGSGSTEAFF.

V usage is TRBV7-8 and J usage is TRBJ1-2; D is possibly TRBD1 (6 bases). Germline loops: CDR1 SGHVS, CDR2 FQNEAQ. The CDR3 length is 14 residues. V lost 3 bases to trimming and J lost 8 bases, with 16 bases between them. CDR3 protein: CASSFDRNRGGYTF. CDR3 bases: TGTGCCAGCAGCTTTGACAGGAACAGAGGGGGCTACACCTTC.

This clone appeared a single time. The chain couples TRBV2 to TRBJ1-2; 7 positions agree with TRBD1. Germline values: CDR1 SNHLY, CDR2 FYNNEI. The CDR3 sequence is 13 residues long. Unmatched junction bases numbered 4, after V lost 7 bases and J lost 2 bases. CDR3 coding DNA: TGTGCCAGCAATTACAGGGGCAACTATGGCTACACCTTC. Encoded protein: CASNYRGNYGYTF.

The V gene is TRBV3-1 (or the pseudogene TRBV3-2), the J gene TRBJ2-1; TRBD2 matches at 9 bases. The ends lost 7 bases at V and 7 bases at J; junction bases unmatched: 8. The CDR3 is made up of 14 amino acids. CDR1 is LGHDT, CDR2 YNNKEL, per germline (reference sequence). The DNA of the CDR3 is TGTGCCAGCAACCCAGGGACTAGCAGGAATGAGCAGTTCTTC. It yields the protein CASNPGTSRNEQFF.

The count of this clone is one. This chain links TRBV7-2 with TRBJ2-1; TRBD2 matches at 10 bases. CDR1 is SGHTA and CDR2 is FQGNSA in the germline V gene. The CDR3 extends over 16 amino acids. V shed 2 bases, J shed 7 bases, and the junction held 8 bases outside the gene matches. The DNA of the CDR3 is TGTGCCAGCAGCTTATCGCTAGCGGGAGTCTTTAATGAGCAGTTCTTC. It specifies CASSLSLAGVFNEQFF.